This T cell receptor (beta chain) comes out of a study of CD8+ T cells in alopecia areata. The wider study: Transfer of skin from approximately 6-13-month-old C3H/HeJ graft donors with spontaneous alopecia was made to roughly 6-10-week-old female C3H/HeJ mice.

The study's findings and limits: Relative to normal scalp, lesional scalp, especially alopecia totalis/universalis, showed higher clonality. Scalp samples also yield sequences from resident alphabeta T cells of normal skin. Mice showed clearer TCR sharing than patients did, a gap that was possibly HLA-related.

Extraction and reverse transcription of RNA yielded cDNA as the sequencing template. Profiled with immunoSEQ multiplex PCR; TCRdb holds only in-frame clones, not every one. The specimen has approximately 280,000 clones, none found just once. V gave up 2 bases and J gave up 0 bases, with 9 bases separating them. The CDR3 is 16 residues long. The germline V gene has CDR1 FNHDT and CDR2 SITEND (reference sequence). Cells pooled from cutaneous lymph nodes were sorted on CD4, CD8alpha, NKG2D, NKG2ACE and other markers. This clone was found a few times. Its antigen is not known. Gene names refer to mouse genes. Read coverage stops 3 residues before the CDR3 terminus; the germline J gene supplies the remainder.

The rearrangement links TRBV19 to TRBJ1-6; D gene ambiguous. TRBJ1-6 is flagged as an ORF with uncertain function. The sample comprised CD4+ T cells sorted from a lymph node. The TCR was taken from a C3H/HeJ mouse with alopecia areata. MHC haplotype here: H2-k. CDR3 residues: CASSINNFSYNSPLYF. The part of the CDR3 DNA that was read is TGTGCCAGCAGTATCAACAATTTTTCCTATAATTCGCCC.